The 30 T cell receptor beta chains reported below all come from one sample, sequenced in a study of blood T cell repertoires in COVID-19. The repertoire was sequenced with immunoSEQ multiplex PCR; TCRdb's copy has only in-frame clones and lacks some. The sample holds 100,000 to 150,000 clones, more than 70% seen once. Sequencing was performed on peripheral blood. The receptor source for this set is a human donor in a cohort sampled during active COVID-19.

This clone was counted once. The rearrangement joins TRBV27 to TRBJ2-1; 9 positions match TRBD2. Per germline, CDR1 MNHEY and CDR2 SMNVEV (reference sequence). The CDR3 has 16 residues. The V gene end was trimmed by 1 base and the J gene end by 5 bases; junction bases not matched to a gene: 6. This CDR3 is CASSLLAGEGDNEQFF. The CDR3, as DNA: TGTGCCAGCAGTTTATTAGCGGGAGAAGGGGACAATGAGCAGTTCTTC.

V gene TRBV4-3 combines with J gene TRBJ1-1; 10 bases are shared with TRBD1. With 1 base clipped from V and 4 bases from J, the junction kept 0 bases outside the gene matches. Per germline, CDR1 LGHNA and CDR2 YSLEER. This CDR3 region has 14 residues. Written as DNA, the CDR3 is TGCGCCAGCAGCCAAGGGGACAGGGGCACTGAAGCTTTCTTT. It translates to CASSQGDRGTEAFF.

The chain joins TRBV7-2 to TRBJ1-1; D might be TRBD1 (5 bases). The CDR3 sequence is 15 residues long. Per the germline V gene, CDR1 is SGHTA and CDR2 is FQGNSA. Trimming stripped 2 bases from V and 1 base from J, with 11 bases between. In nucleotides, the CDR3 is TGTGCCAGCAGCTTAAGCCTCGGGGGGAACACTGAAGCTTTCTTT. This gives the protein CASSLSLGGNTEAFF.

Points on this clone: Germline is not matched at one junction end, which may reflect a read error. V usage is TRBV7-2 and J usage is TRBJ2-7; possibly TRBD2 for D (6 bases). The CDR3 spans 14 residues. The germline CDR1 and CDR2 sequences are SGHTA and FQGNSA. DNA for the CDR3: TGTGCCAGCAGCTTAGCTCGGGACTCCCACGAGCAGTACTTC. Its translation is CASSLARDSHEQYF.

The V gene is TRBV7-3, the J gene TRBJ2-3; 11 positions match TRBD1. This CDR3 is 15 amino acids long. The germline CDR1 and CDR2 sequences are SGHTA and FQGTGA. The J segment lost 5 bases and the V segment lost 2 bases, leaving 3 bases of the junction unmatched. The CDR3 loop is CASSLGTGGQDTQYF. In DNA, the CDR3 is TGTGCCAGCAGCTTAGGGACAGGGGGACAAGATACGCAGTATTTT.

The V gene is TRBV7-2, the J gene TRBJ2-7; 10 nucleotides agree with TRBD2. The CDR3 is 15 residues long. Losses at the gene ends were 4 bases for V and 7 bases for J; bases not matched to a gene: 10. From germline, CDR1 is SGHTA and CDR2 FQGNSA. CDR3 in DNA: TGTGCCAGCAGCTACGTCACTAGCGGGACTGGGGAGCAGTACTTC. This codes for CASSYVTSGTGEQYF.

This clone was detected once. The rearrangement links TRBV2 to TRBJ2-1; 13 nucleotides agree with TRBD2. Trimming took 7 bases from V and 8 from J; bases not matched to a gene: 11. From germline, CDR1 is SNHLY and CDR2 FYNNEI. The CDR3 has 16 amino acids. CDR3 DNA sequence: TGTGCCAGCACAGGACTAGCGGGAGTTTATAGCGATGAGCAGTTCTTC. Protein: CASTGLAGVYSDEQFF.

This clone was detected only once. V is TRBV5-8 and J is TRBJ1-4, with 10 bases lining up with TRBD1. The germline gives CDR1 SGHTS, CDR2 YDEGEE. This CDR3 has 17 amino acids. J lost 5 bases, V lost 5 bases, and 12 bases had no gene match. As DNA, the CDR3 is TGTGCCAGCAGTTCCCGGGACAGGGGTTTTCGAAATGAAAAACTGTTTTTT. Residues: CASSSRDRGFRNEKLFF.

The chain couples TRBV2 to TRBJ2-7, with 8 nucleotides matching TRBD2. This CDR3 has 15 residues. Germline V gene data show CDR1 as SNHLY and CDR2 as FYNNEI. The ends lost 7 bases at V and 7 bases at J; junction bases unmatched: 15. In nucleotides, the CDR3 is TGTGCCAGCACCCCGCGGGTAGCGGGGCTCGGGGAGCAGTACTTC. It encodes CASTPRVAGLGEQYF. Supplemented by reference TRBV2 and TRBJ2-7, the full variable domain reads EPEVTQTPSHQVTQMGQEVILRCVPISNHLYFYWYRQILGQKVEFLVSFYNNEISEKSEIFDDQFSVERPDGSNFTLKIRSTKLEDSAMYFCASTPRVAGLGEQYFGPGTRLTVT.

This clone was seen ten or more times. The chain employs TRBV7-9 and TRBJ1-6, with 9 bases that match TRBD1. V lost 4 bases to trimming and J lost 6 bases; unmatched junction nucleotides: 4. The CDR3 runs to 15 residues. Germline loops: CDR1 SEHNR, CDR2 FQNEAQ (reference sequence). In nucleotides, the CDR3 is TGTGCCAGCAGCTCCGGACAGGGGAGTAATTCACCCCTCCACTTT. It is translated as CASSSGQGSNSPLHF.

The chain couples TRBV7-2 to TRBJ2-5; the match to TRBD2 covers 8 bases. J gave up 2 bases and V 5 bases, and 4 bases lay outside the gene matches. The CDR3 consists of 14 residues. Germline-derived CDR1 and CDR2 are SGHTA and FQGNSA. The chain's CDR3 is CASSRAGVQETQYF. CDR3 coding DNA: TGTGCCAGCAGCAGAGCGGGAGTGCAAGAGACCCAGTACTTC.

The chain employs TRBV11-3 and TRBJ2-1; D is perhaps TRBD2 (6 bases). The germline CDR1 and CDR2 sequences are SGHNT and YENEEA. The CDR3 consists of 16 residues. V shed 1 base and J shed 0 bases, with 10 bases lying between them. The CDR3 bases are TGTGCCAGCAGCTTAGTAAGTAGCGGCTCCTACAATGAGCAGTTCTTC. The encoded protein is CASSLVSSGSYNEQFF.

This clone was seen a handful of times. The CDR3: CASSPQGTNQPQHF. CDR3 DNA sequence: TGTGCCAGCAGCCCACAGGGTACCAATCAGCCCCAGCATTTT. The chain has TRBV7-9 and TRBJ1-5; D is possibly TRBD1 (6 bases). This CDR3 region has 14 residues. Trimming removed 5 bases at V and 3 bases at J, with 11 bases between. Germline assignment: CDR1 SEHNR and CDR2 FQNEAQ (reference sequence).

This clone occurred a few times. V and J are TRBV7-9 and TRBJ2-2; 8 positions match TRBD2. J lost 4 bases, V lost 5 bases, and 9 bases had no gene match. The CDR3 runs 16 residues. Germline CDR1 SEHNR, CDR2 FQNEAQ (reference sequence). The CDR3 bases are TGTGCCAGCAGCGTCGGGACTAGGGGGGGCACCGGGGAGCTGTTTTTT. This codes for CASSVGTRGGTGELFF.

The chain combines TRBV25-1 with TRBJ1-1, with 10 bases that match TRBD1. CDR3 size: 16 residues. J lost 0 bases, V lost 5 bases, and 6 bases had no gene match. CDR1 and CDR2 from the germline V gene are MGHDK and SYGVNS. Written as DNA, the CDR3 is TGTGCCAGCAGTCCCGGGACAGGGGCCCTGAACACTGAAGCTTTCTTT. This sequence encodes CASSPGTGALNTEAFF.

The V call is TRBV30, the J call TRBJ1-3; D uncertain. V lost 5 bases and J lost 2, with 13 bases in between. The CDR3 sequence is 14 residues long. The germline gives CDR1 GTSNPN, CDR2 SVGIG (reference sequence). The CDR3 sequence: CAWSAGIAGNTIYF. CDR3 sequence (DNA): TGTGCCTGGTCCGCGGGGATAGCTGGAAACACCATATATTTT.

This clone was found once. V and J are TRBV7-9 and TRBJ2-1, with 8 bases identical to TRBD1. CDR3 size: 16 residues. The V gene's germline CDR1 is SEHNR and CDR2 FQNEAQ (reference sequence). Trimming removed 5 bases from V and 12 bases from J; junction bases left unmatched: 18. The CDR3 region is CASSRDRGSGGSWQFF. In DNA form, the CDR3 reads TGTGCCAGCAGCCGAGACAGGGGATCTGGCGGTAGTTGGCAGTTCTTC.

The V and J genes are TRBV10-2 and TRBJ2-7; TRBD1 is a possible D gene (6 bases). V lost 4 bases and J lost 2, with 15 bases in between. Germline V lookup: CDR1 WSHSY, CDR2 SAAADI. The CDR3 is 15 amino acids. CDR3 nucleotide sequence: TGCGCCAGCAGTGTGGACAGTGAGACAGCCTACGAGCAGTACTTC. Translation gives CASSVDSETAYEQYF.

The chain joins TRBV19 to TRBJ2-7; 7 bases map to TRBD1. Germline CDR1 and CDR2: LNHDA and SQIVND (reference sequence). This CDR3 is 13 amino acids long. V shed 9 bases and J 4 bases; nucleotides not matched to a gene: 9. This CDR3 is CASSGDREYEQYF. CDR3 DNA: TGTGCCAGCTCTGGAGACAGGGAGTACGAGCAGTACTTC. The whole variable domain, remainder taken from reference TRBV19 and TRBJ2-7, is DGGITQSPKYLFRKEGQNVTLSCEQNLNHDAMYWYRQDPGQGLRLIYYSQIVNDFQKGDIAEGYSVSREKKESFPLTVTSAQKNPTAFYLCASSGDREYEQYFGPGTRLTVT.

V is TRBV27 and J is TRBJ1-6; D uncertain. The V end was cut by 7 bases, the J end by 6 bases, with 16 bases between. The CDR3 length is 15 residues. Germline-derived CDR1 and CDR2 are MNHEY and SMNVEV (reference sequence). In nucleotides, the CDR3 is TGTGCCAGCACCTTAAACCACGCGGTTAATTCACCCCTCCACTTT. Its translation is CASTLNHAVNSPLHF.

The chain uses TRBV7-2 and TRBJ1-5; D is ambiguous. V was shortened by 1 base and J by 15 bases, with 16 bases between the two germline ends. The CDR3 has 13 amino acids. CDR1 is SGHTA and CDR2 is FQGNSA in the germline V gene. The DNA for the CDR3 is TGTGCCAGCAGCTTAGATGGAGGTACCTTAGGGCATTTT. This gives the protein CASSLDGGTLGHF.

The rearrangement links TRBV5-1 to TRBJ2-3; TRBD2 might be the D (6 bases). Per the germline V gene, CDR1 is SGHRS and CDR2 is YFSETQ. The CDR3 consists of 15 residues. Trimming took off 6 bases at V and 0 bases at J, with 14 bases between the two ends. The CDR3 nucleotides are TGCGCCAGCACGCGGGAATCTGCTAGCACAGATACGCAGTATTTT. It yields the protein CASTRESASTDTQYF.

The chain carries TRBV2 and TRBJ2-1; 11 nucleotides match TRBD2. The CDR3 is 14 residues long. CDR1 is SNHLY, CDR2 FYNNEI, per germline. Trimming at V came to 5 bases and at J to 8 bases, leaving 5 bases not matched to a gene. Written as DNA, the CDR3 is TGTGCCAGCAGTCGGTTACTAGCGGGAGATGAGCAGTTCTTC. Its protein product is CASSRLLAGDEQFF.

The chain joins TRBV12-5 to TRBJ2-6; 10 bases line up with TRBD1. V lost 0 bases to trimming and J lost 0 bases; unmatched junction nucleotides: 8. The CDR3 is 20 residues long. Germline V gene lookup returns CDR1 LGHNT and CDR2 FRNRAP. The CDR3 coding sequence is TGTGCTAGTGGTTTGGTACTAAGGACAGGGGGATTCTCTGGGGCCAACGTCCTGACTTTC. Translation gives CASGLVLRTGGFSGANVLTF.

This chain links TRBV10-3 with TRBJ2-7; 9 nucleotides match TRBD2. CDR1 and CDR2 from the germline V gene are ENHRY and SYGVKD. The CDR3 sequence is 13 residues long. Losses at the gene ends were 6 bases for V and 4 bases for J; bases not matched to a gene: 4. The CDR3 DNA is TGTGCCATCAGAATGAGCGGGAGGTACGAGCAGTACTTC. This codes for CAIRMSGRYEQYF.

The rearrangement links TRBV6-5 to TRBJ2-3, with 8 bases that match TRBD2. The V segment lost 5 bases and the J segment 3 bases; nucleotides outside the gene matches: 7. The CDR3 is made up of 15 amino acids. Germline CDR1 is MNHEY and CDR2 is SVGAGI. The CDR3 here is CASSPLAERTDTQYF. The DNA of the CDR3 is TGTGCCAGCAGTCCACTAGCGGAGAGGACAGATACGCAGTATTTT.

The chain is built from TRBV6-2 or TRBV6-3 and TRBJ2-3; unclear D gene. The CDR3 consists of 15 residues. V was pared by 0 bases and J by 2 bases, with 9 bases between. Germline assignment: CDR1 MNHEY and CDR2 SVGEGT. The CDR3 here is CASSYSIPVTDTQYF. CDR3 DNA: TGTGCCAGCAGTTACTCGATTCCAGTCACAGATACGCAGTATTTT.

Written as DNA, the CDR3 is TGCAGTGCTAGTAGACTAGCGGGAGGACCGAACAATGAGCAGTTCTTC. It specifies CSASRLAGGPNNEQFF. The rearrangement links TRBV20-1 to TRBJ2-1; 13 bases line up with TRBD2. This CDR3 comprises 16 residues. V shed 3 bases, J shed 5 bases, and the junction held 7 bases outside the gene matches. The germline V gene encodes CDR1 DFQATT and CDR2 SNEGSKA (reference sequence).

V usage is TRBV2 and J usage is TRBJ2-3; 10 nucleotides agree with TRBD2. The length of the CDR3 is 18 residues. Unmatched junction bases numbered 15, after V lost 8 bases and J lost 1 base. Germline CDR1 and CDR2: SNHLY and FYNNEI. This CDR3 reads CASRRLAGSPSGTDTQYF. CDR3 nucleotide sequence: TGTGCCAGCCGCAGACTAGCGGGTTCCCCTAGTGGCACAGATACGCAGTATTTT.

This sequence joins TRBV27 and TRBJ1-2, with D unresolved. From germline, CDR1 is MNHEY and CDR2 SMNVEV (reference sequence). The CDR3 is made up of 12 amino acids. The V end was cut by 10 bases, the J end by 4 bases, with 13 bases between. The CDR3: CATRGTAYGYTF. The CDR3, as DNA: TGTGCCACCCGGGGTACGGCCTATGGCTACACCTTC.